The present TCR beta chain was sequenced within a study of OX40 agonist ivuxolimab in advanced cancers. Study context: The drug used for patients, ivuxolimab, was an agonistic anti-OX40 (CD134) antibody. Overall study findings and caveats: There were also nonresponders showing low normalized T-cell clonal expansion.

On this clone: Its antigen is as yet unknown.

The CDR3 is made up of 14 amino acids. Trimming removed 0 bases at V and 3 bases at J, with 10 bases between. Germline V lookup: CDR1 SGHRS, CDR2 YFSETQ. TCRdb's table, derived via immunoSEQ multiplex PCR, lists solely in-frame clones and lacks some. Among approximately 77,000 clones listed, 90% to 95% were seen once. This sample comprised CD4+ or CD8+ T cells sorted from blood, obtained in a trial of the OX40 agonist ivuxolimab. The source is an adult with an advanced solid tumor such as melanoma, head and neck, liver or kidney cancer. The V gene is TRBV5-1, the J gene TRBJ2-7; D gene unclear. The CDR3 nucleotides are TGCGCCAGCAGCTTGGACCAACACATCTACGAGCAGTACTTC. It is translated as CASSLDQHIYEQYF.